A selection of T cell receptor beta chains follows, all from one sample in a study. TCRdb ran MiXCR on the RT-PCR reads and lists one entry per CDR3 protein. The data show about 680,000 distinct CDR3 sequences, with 14% seen just once and 3% to 4.5% held by the top ten. The sequenced material came from memory CD4+ T cells from blood. The receptors originated from a female donor in good health, serving as a healthy control. Both conserved end residues are part of each CDR3. The D gene is left open where the match is weak. Size is omitted from some rows. Given values are once, few, many or a class for expanded clones.

D: -; size: few; V: TRBV5-4; J: TRBJ2-3; DNA: TGTGCCAGCAGCCACCGGGACTTCACAGATACGCAGTATTTT; CDR3: CASSHRDFTDTQYF
D: -; size: many; V: TRBV18; J: TRBJ2-7; DNA: TGTGCCAGCTCACCACGGCCAGGGGAGGGCGAGCAGTACTTC; CDR3: CASSPRPGEGEQYF
D: TRBD1; size: -; V: TRBV29-1; J: TRBJ2-7; DNA: TGCAGGGTCCTGGCGCAGGGGGTGAGCTCCTACGAGCAGTACTTC; CDR3: CRVLAQGVSSYEQYF
D: -; size: few; V: TRBV12-3/TRBV12-4; J: TRBJ2-1; DNA: TGTGCCAGCAGTGCCCAGGCGGGTTACAATGAGCAGTTCTTC; CDR3: CASSAQAGYNEQFF
D: -; size: few; V: TRBV6-5; J: TRBJ2-1; DNA: TGTGCCAGCAGTTACTCGACCGGGCCTTACAATGAGCAGTTCTTC; CDR3: CASSYSTGPYNEQFF
D: -; size: few; V: TRBV6-6; J: TRBJ2-1; DNA: TGTGCCAGCAGTTACTCCCTACTAGTGTGGGCTACTAACAATGAGCAGTTCTTC; CDR3: CASSYSLLVWATNNEQFF
D: -; size: few; V: TRBV6-6; J: TRBJ1-2; DNA: TGTGCCAGCAGCCAAGACCCCTATGGCTACACCTTC; CDR3: CASSQDPYGYTF
D: -; size: many; V: TRBV7-2; J: TRBJ2-3; DNA: TGTGCCAGCAGCCGACAGATAACAGATACGCAGTATTTT; CDR3: CASSRQITDTQYF
D: TRBD2; size: -; V: TRBV5-1; J: TRBJ2-3; DNA: TGCGCCAGCAGCTTTCTAGCGGGAGCCGGAGATACGCAGTATTTT; CDR3: CASSFLAGAGDTQYF
D: TRBD2; size: many; V: TRBV12-3/TRBV12-4; J: TRBJ2-1; DNA: TGTGCCAGCAGTCTGGGCTCTAGCGGTTACAATGAGCAGTTCTTC; CDR3: CASSLGSSGYNEQFF
D: TRBD1; size: few; V: TRBV28; J: TRBJ2-7; DNA: TGTGCCAGTACAGGGGGCAGCTCCTACGAGCAGTACTTC; CDR3: CASTGGSSYEQYF
D: -; size: few; V: TRBV3-1; J: TRBJ1-2; DNA: TGTGCCAGCAGCCAAGATGTGTCCGTTTCCTATGGCTACACCTTC; CDR3: CASSQDVSVSYGYTF
D: -; size: -; V: TRBV12-3/TRBV12-4; J: TRBJ1-2; DNA: TGTGCCAGCAGTCCCTGGACAGTCTCCTATGGCTACACCTTC; CDR3: CASSPWTVSYGYTF
D: TRBD2; size: many; V: TRBV6-4; J: TRBJ2-1; DNA: TGTGCCAGCAGTGACACTAGCGTTCACAATGAGCAGTTCTTC; CDR3: CASSDTSVHNEQFF
D: TRBD1; size: -; V: TRBV5-1; J: TRBJ2-7; DNA: TGCGCCAGCAGCTTGGGCGGGTCTGGACAGGGCCATTACGAGCAGTACTTC; CDR3: CASSLGGSGQGHYEQYF
D: TRBD2; size: -; V: TRBV20-1; J: TRBJ2-1; DNA: TGCAGTGCCGAAAAGCGGGGGCAGAGGAATGAGCAGTTCTTC; CDR3: CSAEKRGQRNEQFF
D: -; size: many; V: TRBV6-5; J: TRBJ2-2; DNA: TGTGCCAGCAGTTACTCCAGCGGGACCGGGGAGCTGTTTTTT; CDR3: CASSYSSGTGELFF
D: -; size: -; V: TRBV21-1; J: TRBJ2-7; DNA: TGTGCCAGCAGAGTCAGCAACCAGCCCTACGAGCAGTACTTC; CDR3: CASRVSNQPYEQYF
D: -; size: -; V: TRBV18; J: TRBJ1-2; DNA: TGTGCCAGCTCCCCGACGGATGATTATGGCTACACCTTC; CDR3: CASSPTDDYGYTF
D: TRBD1; size: -; V: TRBV7-2; J: TRBJ1-1; DNA: TGTGCCAGCAGCAGCAACACAGGGGGCACTGAAGCTTTCTTT; CDR3: CASSSNTGGTEAFF
D: -; size: few; V: TRBV12-3/TRBV12-4; J: TRBJ2-1; DNA: TGTGCCAGCAGTTATCAGTCCTTCAGTGAGCAGTTCTTC; CDR3: CASSYQSFSEQFF
D: -; size: many; V: TRBV27; J: TRBJ1-1; DNA: TGTGCCAGCAGTTCCCCCTCGGGGGGTTACACTGAAGCTTTCTTT; CDR3: CASSSPSGGYTEAFF
D: -; size: -; V: TRBV5-1; J: TRBJ2-3; DNA: TGCGCCAGCAGCTTGGGGGGAGGATTTGGGACAGATACGCAGTATTTT; CDR3: CASSLGGGFGTDTQYF
D: TRBD1; size: -; V: TRBV5-6; J: TRBJ1-4; DNA: TGTGCCAGCAGCTTGATGCAGGGGGACGAAAAACTGTTTTTT; CDR3: CASSLMQGDEKLFF
D: -; size: -; V: TRBV3-1; J: TRBJ2-7; DNA: TGTGCCAGCAGCCAAGAGGGGTTTTGGGGGGTAATCCCCTACGAGCAGTACTTC; CDR3: CASSQEGFWGVIPYEQYF
D: -; size: -; V: TRBV27; J: TRBJ1-2; DNA: TGTGCCAGCAGCGGGTATTCCCACTATGGCTACACCTTC; CDR3: CASSGYSHYGYTF